This TCR beta chain was sequenced during a study of blood T cell repertoires in COVID-19. For the study at large: PBMCs, B-cell-depleted T cells, or T cells were the source of the cDNA or gDNA that made up the material.

Some clones are missing from TCRdb's copy, which holds only in-frame ones; the method was immunoSEQ multiplex PCR. This table holds roughly 220,000 clones, roughly 76% found once. Those enrolled in Seattle joined during active infection and were followed longitudinally afterward. This CDR3 has 13 amino acids. J lost 8 bases, V lost 3 bases, and 7 bases had no gene match. Germline CDR1 is SGHNT and CDR2 is YYREEE (reference sequence). The V call is TRBV5-4, the J call TRBJ1-2, with 7 bases lining up with TRBD1. The source material was peripheral blood. This receptor was identified in a woman older than 75 with COVID-19, enrolled during active disease. The CDR3 spells CASSSDRVGGYTF. CDR3 nucleotides: TGTGCCAGCAGCTCCGACAGGGTGGGCGGCTACACCTTC.